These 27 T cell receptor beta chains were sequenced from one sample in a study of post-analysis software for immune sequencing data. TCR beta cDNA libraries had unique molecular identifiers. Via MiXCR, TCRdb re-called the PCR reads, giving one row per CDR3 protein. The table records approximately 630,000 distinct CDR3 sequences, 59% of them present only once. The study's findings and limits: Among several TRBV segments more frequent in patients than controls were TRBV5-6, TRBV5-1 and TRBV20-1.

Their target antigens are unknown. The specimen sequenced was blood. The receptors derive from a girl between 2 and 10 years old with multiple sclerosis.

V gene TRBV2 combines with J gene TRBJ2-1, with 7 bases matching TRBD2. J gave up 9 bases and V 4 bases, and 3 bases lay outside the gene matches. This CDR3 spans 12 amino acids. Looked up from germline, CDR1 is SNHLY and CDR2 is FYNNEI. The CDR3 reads CASSGLASEQFF. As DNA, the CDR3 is TGTGCCAGCAGTGGACTAGCCAGTGAGCAGTTCTTC.

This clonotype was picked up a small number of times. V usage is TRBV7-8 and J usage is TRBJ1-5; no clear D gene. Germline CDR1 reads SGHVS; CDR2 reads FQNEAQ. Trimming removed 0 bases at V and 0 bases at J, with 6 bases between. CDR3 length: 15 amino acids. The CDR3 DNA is TGTGCCAGCAGCTTAGCGCGGATTAGCAATCAGCCCCAGCATTTT. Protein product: CASSLARISNQPQHF.

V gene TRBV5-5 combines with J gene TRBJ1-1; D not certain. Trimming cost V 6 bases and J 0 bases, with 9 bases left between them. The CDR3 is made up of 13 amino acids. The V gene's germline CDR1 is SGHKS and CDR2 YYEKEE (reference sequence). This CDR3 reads CASTHGLNTEAFF. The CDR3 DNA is TGTGCCAGCACCCACGGGCTGAACACTGAAGCTTTCTTT. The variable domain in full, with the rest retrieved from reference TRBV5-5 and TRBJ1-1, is DAGVTQSPTHLIKTRGQQVTLRCSPISGHKSVSWYQQVLGQGPQFIFQYYEKEERGRGNFPDRFSARQFPNYSSELNVNALLLGDSALYLCASTHGLNTEAFFGQGTRLTVV.

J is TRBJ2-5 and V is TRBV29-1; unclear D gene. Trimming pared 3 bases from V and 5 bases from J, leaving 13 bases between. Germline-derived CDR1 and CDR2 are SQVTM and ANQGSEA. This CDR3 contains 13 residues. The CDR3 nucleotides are TGCAGCGTTGATTATCCCGGAGAGGAGACCCAGTACTTC. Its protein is CSVDYPGEETQYF.

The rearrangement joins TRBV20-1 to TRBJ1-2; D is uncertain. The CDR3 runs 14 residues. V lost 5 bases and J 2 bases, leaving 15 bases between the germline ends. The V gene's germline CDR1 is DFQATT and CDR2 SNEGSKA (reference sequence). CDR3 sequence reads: CSAPDGPGNYGYTF. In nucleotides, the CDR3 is TGCAGTGCTCCCGACGGTCCGGGGAACTATGGCTACACCTTC.

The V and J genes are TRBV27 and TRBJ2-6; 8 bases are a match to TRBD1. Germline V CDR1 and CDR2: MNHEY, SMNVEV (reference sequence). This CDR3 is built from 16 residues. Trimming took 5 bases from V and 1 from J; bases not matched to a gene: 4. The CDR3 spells CASSSTGGSGANVLTF. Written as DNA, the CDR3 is TGTGCCAGCAGTAGTACAGGGGGGTCTGGGGCCAACGTCCTGACTTTC.

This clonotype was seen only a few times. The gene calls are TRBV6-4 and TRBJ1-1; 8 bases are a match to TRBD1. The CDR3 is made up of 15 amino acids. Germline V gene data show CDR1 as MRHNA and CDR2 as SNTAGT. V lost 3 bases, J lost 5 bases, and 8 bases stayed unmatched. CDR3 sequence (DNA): TGTGCCAGCAGTGAACAGACAGGGGCAGGAACTGAAGCTTTCTTT. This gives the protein CASSEQTGAGTEAFF.

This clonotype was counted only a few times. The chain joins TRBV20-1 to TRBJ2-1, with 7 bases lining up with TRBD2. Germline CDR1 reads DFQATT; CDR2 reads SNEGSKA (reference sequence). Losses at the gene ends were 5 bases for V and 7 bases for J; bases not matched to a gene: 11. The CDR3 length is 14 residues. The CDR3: CSAFNGGSLNEQFF. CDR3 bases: TGCAGTGCTTTTAACGGCGGGAGTCTAAATGAGCAGTTCTTC.

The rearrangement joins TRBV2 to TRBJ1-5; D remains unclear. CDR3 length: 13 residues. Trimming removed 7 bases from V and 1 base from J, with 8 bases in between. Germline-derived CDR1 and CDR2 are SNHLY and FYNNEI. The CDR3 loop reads CASTVGSNQPQHF. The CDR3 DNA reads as TGTGCCAGCACCGTGGGCAGCAATCAGCCCCAGCATTTT.

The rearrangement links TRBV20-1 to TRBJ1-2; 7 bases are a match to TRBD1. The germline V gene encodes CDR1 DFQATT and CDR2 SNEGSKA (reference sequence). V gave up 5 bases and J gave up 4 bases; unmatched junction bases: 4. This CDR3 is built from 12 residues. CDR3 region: CSAHTGAYGYTF. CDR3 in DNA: TGCAGTGCTCACACAGGGGCCTATGGCTACACCTTC.

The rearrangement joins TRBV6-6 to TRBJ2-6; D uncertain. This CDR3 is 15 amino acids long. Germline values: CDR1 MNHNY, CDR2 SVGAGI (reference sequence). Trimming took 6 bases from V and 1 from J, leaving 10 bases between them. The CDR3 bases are TGTGCCAGCAGAACGGGCCTGTCTGGGGCCAACGTCCTGACTTTC. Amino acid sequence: CASRTGLSGANVLTF.

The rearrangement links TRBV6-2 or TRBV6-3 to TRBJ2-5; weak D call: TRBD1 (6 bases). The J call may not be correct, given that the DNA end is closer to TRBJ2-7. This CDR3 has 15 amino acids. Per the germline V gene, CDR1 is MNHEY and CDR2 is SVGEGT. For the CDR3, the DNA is TGTGCCAGCAGTGGACAGCCCCTAGGTATCTACGAGCAGTACTTC. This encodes CASSGQPLGIYEQYF.

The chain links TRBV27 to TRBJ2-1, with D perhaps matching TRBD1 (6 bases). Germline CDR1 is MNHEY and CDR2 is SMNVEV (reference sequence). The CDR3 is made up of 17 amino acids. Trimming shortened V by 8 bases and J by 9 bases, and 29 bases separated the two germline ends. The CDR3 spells CASRRAPGGHGAGEQFF. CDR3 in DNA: TGTGCCAGCCGCAGGGCTCCTGGGGGACATGGGGCGGGTGAGCAGTTCTTC.

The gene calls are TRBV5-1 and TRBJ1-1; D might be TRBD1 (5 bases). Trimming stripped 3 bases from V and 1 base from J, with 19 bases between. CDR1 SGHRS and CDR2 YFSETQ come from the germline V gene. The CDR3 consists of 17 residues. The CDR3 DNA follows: TGCGCCAGCAGCTCCCACAGGACAAGTCGAGGGAACACTGAAGCTTTCTTT. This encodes CASSSHRTSRGNTEAFF.

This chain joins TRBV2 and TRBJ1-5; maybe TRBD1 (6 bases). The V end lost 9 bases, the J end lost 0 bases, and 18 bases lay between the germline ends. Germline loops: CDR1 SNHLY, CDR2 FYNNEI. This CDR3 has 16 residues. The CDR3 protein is CARTQGLGYSNQPQHF. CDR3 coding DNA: TGTGCCAGAACACAGGGTTTGGGCTATAGCAATCAGCCCCAGCATTTT. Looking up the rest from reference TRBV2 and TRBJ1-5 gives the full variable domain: EPEVTQTPSHQVTQMGQEVILRCVPISNHLYFYWYRQILGQKVEFLVSFYNNEISEKSEIFDDQFSVERPDGSNFTLKIRSTKLEDSAMYFCARTQGLGYSNQPQHFGDGTRLSIL.

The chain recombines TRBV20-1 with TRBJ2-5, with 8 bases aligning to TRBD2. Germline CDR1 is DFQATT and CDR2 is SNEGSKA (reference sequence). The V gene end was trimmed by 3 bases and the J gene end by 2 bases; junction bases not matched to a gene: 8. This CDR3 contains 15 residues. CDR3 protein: CSASGASGHQETQYF. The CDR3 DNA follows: TGCAGTGCTAGTGGGGCTAGCGGGCATCAAGAGACCCAGTACTTC.

CDR3 DNA: TGTGCCAGCAGTTACGGGACCGGGGGGATTCAGTACTTC. The encoded protein is CASSYGTGGIQYF. V gene TRBV6-2 or TRBV6-3 combines with J gene TRBJ2-4; 7 nucleotides agree with TRBD2. CDR3 length: 13 residues. After removal of 2 bases from V and 10 bases from J, the junction contained 5 bases not matched to a gene. Germline V CDR1 and CDR2: MNHEY, SVGEGT.

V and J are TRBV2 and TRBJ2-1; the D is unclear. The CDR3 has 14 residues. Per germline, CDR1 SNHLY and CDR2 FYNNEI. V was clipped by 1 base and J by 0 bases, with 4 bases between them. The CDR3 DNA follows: TGTGCCAGCAGTGAAGTGAGCTCCTACAATGAGCAGTTCTTC. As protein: CASSEVSSYNEQFF.

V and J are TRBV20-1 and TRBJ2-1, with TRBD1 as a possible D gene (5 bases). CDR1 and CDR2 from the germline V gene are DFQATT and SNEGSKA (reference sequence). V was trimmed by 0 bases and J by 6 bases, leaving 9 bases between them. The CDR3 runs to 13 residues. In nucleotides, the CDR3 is TGCAGTGCTAGAGATACCCAGGGCAATGAGCAGTTCTTC. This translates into CSARDTQGNEQFF.

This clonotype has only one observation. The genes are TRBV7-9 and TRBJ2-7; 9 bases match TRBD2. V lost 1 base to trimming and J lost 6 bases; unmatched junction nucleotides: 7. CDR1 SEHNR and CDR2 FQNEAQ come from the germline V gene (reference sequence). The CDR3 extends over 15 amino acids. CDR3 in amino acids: CASSLDGGGALEQYF. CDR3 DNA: TGTGCCAGCAGCTTAGATGGCGGGGGGGCTCTCGAGCAGTACTTC.

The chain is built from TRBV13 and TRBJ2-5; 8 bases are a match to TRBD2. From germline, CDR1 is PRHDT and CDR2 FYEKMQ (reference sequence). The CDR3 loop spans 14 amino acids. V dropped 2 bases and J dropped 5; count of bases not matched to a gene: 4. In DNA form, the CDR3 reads TGTGCCAGCAGCTTACGACTAGCGTCTGAGACCCAGTACTTC. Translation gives CASSLRLASETQYF.

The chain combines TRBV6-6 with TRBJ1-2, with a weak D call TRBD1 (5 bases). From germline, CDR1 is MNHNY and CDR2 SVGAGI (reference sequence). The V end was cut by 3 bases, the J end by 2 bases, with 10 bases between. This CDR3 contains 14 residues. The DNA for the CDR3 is TGTGCCAGCAGTTATAACGGGGCGAACTATGGCTACACCTTC. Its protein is CASSYNGANYGYTF.

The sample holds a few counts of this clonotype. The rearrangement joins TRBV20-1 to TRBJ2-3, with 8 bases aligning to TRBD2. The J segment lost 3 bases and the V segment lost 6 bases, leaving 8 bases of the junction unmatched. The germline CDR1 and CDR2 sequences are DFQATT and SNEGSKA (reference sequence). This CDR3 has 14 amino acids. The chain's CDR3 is CSAPRGGTTDTQYF. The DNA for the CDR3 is TGCAGTGCCCCCCGGGGGGGGACAACAGATACGCAGTATTTT.

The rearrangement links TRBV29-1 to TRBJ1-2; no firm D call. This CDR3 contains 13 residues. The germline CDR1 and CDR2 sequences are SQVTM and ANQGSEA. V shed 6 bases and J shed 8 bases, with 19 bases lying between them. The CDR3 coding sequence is TGCAGCGTCGCCCGGAGCCAGGCGGGCGGCTACACCTTC. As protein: CSVARSQAGGYTF.

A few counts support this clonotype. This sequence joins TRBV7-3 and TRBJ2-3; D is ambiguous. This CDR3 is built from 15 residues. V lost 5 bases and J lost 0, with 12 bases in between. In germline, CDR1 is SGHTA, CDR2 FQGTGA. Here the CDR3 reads CASSRLAESTDTQYF. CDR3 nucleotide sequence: TGTGCCAGCAGCCGTCTGGCAGAGAGCACAGATACGCAGTATTTT.

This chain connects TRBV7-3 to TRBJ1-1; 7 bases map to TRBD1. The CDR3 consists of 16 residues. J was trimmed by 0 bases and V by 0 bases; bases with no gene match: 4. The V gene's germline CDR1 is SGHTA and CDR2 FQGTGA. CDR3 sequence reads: CASSLTPDRVNTEAFF. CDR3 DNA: TGTGCCAGCAGCTTAACCCCCGACAGGGTGAACACTGAAGCTTTCTTT.

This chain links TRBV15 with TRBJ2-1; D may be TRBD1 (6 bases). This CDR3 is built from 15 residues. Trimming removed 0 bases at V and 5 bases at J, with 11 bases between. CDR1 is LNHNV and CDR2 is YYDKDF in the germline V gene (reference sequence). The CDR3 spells CATSRDLGGHNEQFF. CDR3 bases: TGTGCCACCAGCAGAGACCTAGGGGGACACAATGAGCAGTTCTTC. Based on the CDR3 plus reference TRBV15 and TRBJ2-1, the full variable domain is DAMVIQNPRYQVTQFGKPVTLSCSQTLNHNVMYWYQQKSSQAPKLLFHYYDKDFNNEADTPDNFQSRRPNTSFCFLDIRSPGLGDTAMYLCATSRDLGGHNEQFFGPGTRLTVL.